These T cell receptor beta chains were read from a single sample in a study of blood T cells in healthy people across ages. TCRdb redid the calling of the 5' RACE reads with MiXCR, one entry per CDR3 protein. The sample shows 1.5 million to 2 million distinct CDR3 sequences, roughly 49% of them seen only once. The source material was blood. The receptor set was obtained from a woman aged 40 to 50 in good health. CDR3s include the opening cysteine and the closing phenylalanine or tryptophan. The D gene is left open where the match is weak. Clone size, where shown, is once, few, many, or a class for clones that have expanded.

J,V,size,D,CDR3,DNA
TRBJ2-3,TRBV6-1,few,TRBD2,CASSLRGSGGTDTQYF,TGTGCCAGCAGCCTCCGGGGTAGCGGGGGCACAGATACGCAGTATTTT
TRBJ2-5,TRBV20-1,few,TRBD2,CSASSGGEGTQYF,TGCAGTGCTAGTAGCGGGGGGGAAGGGACCCAGTACTTC
TRBJ1-4,TRBV9,.,TRBD1,CASRDDRVGEKLFF,TGTGCCAGCAGGGATGACAGGGTGGGAGAAAAACTGTTTTTT
TRBJ2-3,TRBV7-2,once,TRBD2,CASSLAVAAGGKTDTQYF,TGTGCCAGCAGCTTAGCAGTGGCAGCGGGGGGGAAAACAGATACGCAGTATTTT
TRBJ1-5,TRBV29-1,.,TRBD1,CSVGTGRDQPQHF,TGCAGCGTTGGGACAGGAAGGGATCAGCCCCAGCATTTT
TRBJ1-2,TRBV7-2,.,TRBD1,CASSPYRTGSSYGYTF,TGTGCCAGCAGCCCTTACCGGACAGGGAGCAGCTATGGCTACACCTTC
TRBJ1-2,TRBV29-1,few,TRBD1,CSGATGAGGYTF,TGCAGCGGAGCAACAGGGGCGGGTGGCTACACCTTC
TRBJ2-5,TRBV4-1,few,TRBD2,CASSQVGSGGETQYF,TGCGCCAGCAGCCAAGTCGGTAGCGGGGGAGAGACCCAGTACTTC
TRBJ1-1,TRBV10-3,.,.,CAISEFQAMNTEAFF,TGTGCCATCAGTGAGTTTCAGGCTATGAACACTGAAGCTTTCTTT
TRBJ2-3,TRBV12-3/TRBV12-4,.,.,CASSLWGHTRTDTQYF,TGTGCCAGCAGTTTATGGGGCCATACTAGGACAGATACGCAGTATTTT
TRBJ2-1,TRBV5-6,.,TRBD1,CASSSPGQRTLDEQFF,TGTGCCAGCAGCTCCCCGGGACAGCGTACGTTGGATGAGCAGTTCTTC
TRBJ2-5,TRBV20-1,few,.,CSASTQARGTQYF,TGCAGTGCTAGTACTCAGGCCCGTGGGACCCAGTACTTC
TRBJ2-3,TRBV6-5,once,.,CASRRLQGSTDTQYF,TGTGCCAGCCGGCGACTCCAAGGAAGCACAGATACGCAGTATTTT
TRBJ2-3,TRBV10-3,few,.,CAISDSGAQYF,TGTGCCATCAGTGATTCGGGGGCGCAGTATTTT
TRBJ1-1,TRBV4-3,few,TRBD1,CASSLGQGPTEAFF,TGCGCCAGCAGCCTTGGACAGGGTCCCACTGAAGCTTTCTTT
TRBJ2-7,TRBV12-3/TRBV12-4,many,.,CASIRGGSYEQYF,TGTGCCAGCATCAGGGGGGGATCCTACGAGCAGTACTTC
TRBJ2-1,TRBV29-1,.,.,CSAEYGSETQFF,TGCAGCGCTGAATACGGTTCGGAGACCCAGTTCTTC
TRBJ2-3,TRBV9,many,.,CASSVGPGASTDTQYF,TGTGCCAGCAGCGTAGGCCCGGGGGCAAGCACAGATACGCAGTATTTT
TRBJ2-1,TRBV6-1,.,TRBD2,CASSDRGGSSYNEQFF,TGTGCCAGCAGTGACCGGGGGGGGAGCTCCTACAATGAGCAGTTCTTC
TRBJ1-5,TRBV12-3/TRBV12-4,few,.,CASSSREGIPPQHF,TGTGCCAGCAGTTCTCGGGAGGGTATCCCGCCCCAGCATTTT